This entry describes one T cell receptor beta chain. Germline V gene lookup returns CDR1 SGHVS and CDR2 FNYEAQ. The junction had 6 bases not matched to a gene; V was cut back by 5 bases and J by 2 bases. The CDR3 has 16 amino acids. This table comes from immunoSEQ multiplex PCR, and its TCRdb copy is limited to in-frame clones, with some not included. The data contain roughly 120,000 clones, over 75% of them singletons. These data are taken from a study of blood T cell repertoires in COVID-19. Study-wide background: The United States, Italy and Spain supplied acute and convalescent COVID-19 samples. In each case, the material was cDNA or gDNA derived from T cells, B-cell-depleted T cells, or PBMCs.

This receptor was obtained from a man aged 55 to 70 with acute or convalescent COVID-19. V gene TRBV7-6 combines with J gene TRBJ2-7; 13 nucleotides line up with TRBD2. Sequences were obtained from peripheral blood. Here the CDR3 reads CASSRWTSGSTYEQYF. The DNA of the CDR3 is TGTGCCAGCAGCCGATGGACTAGCGGGAGTACCTACGAGCAGTACTTC.